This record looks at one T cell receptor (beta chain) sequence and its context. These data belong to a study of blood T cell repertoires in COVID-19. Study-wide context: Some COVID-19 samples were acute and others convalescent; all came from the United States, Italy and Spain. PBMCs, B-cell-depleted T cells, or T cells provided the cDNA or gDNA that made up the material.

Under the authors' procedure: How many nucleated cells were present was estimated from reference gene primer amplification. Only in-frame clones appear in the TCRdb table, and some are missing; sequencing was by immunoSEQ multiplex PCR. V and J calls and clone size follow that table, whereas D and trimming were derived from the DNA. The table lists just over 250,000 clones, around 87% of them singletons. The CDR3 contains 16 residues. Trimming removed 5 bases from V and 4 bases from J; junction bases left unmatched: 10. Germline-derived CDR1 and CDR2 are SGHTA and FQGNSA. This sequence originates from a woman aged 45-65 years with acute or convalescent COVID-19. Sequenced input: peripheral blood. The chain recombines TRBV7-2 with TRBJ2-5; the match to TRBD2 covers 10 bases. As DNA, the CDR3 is TGTGCCAGCAGCCCAGTCAGCGGGAGGGCCGTAGAGACCCAGTACTTC. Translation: CASSPVSGRAVETQYF.